One TCR beta chain is described in this entry. Its antigen is still unknown. The CDR3 ends on some other residue instead of the conserved phenylalanine or tryptophan, so this is likely a read error. This sample stems from a study of tumor and adjacent non-tumor tissue in lung cancer. Regarding the study as a whole: Compared with tumor, normal lung showed significantly lower TCR diversity.

TCRbeta libraries were built with three rounds of nested PCR, modified from ARM-PCR. TCRdb recomputed calls from the multiplex PCR reads with MiXCR, one row per CDR3 protein. In the table there are 130,000 or so distinct CDR3 sequences, 66% of which are singletons. The template was RNA from unsorted bulk tissue. Looked up from germline, CDR1 is SGHNT and CDR2 is YENEEA. The CDR3 has 15 residues. The sequence came from a man aged 25-45 years with non-small cell lung cancer. Sequencing used lung tumor tissue. The V gene is TRBV11-3, the J gene TRBJ2-7, with D hard to call. CDR3 in amino acids: CANSSKWASDGEQYL. In DNA form, the CDR3 reads TGTGCCAACAGCTCTAAGTGGGCCTCCGATGGCGAGCAGTACCTC.